This TCR beta chain stems from a study of tumor-infiltrating lymphocytes in primary liver carcinoma. cDNA specific to TCR beta was made from around 530 ng of total RNA, with a constant-region primer employed for priming. Libraries covering TCR beta were generated through three nested multiplex PCR rounds (using a slightly modified ARM-PCR). Both of the initial two PCR rounds ran for approximately 10 cycles and employed TRBV1-TRBV30 forward primers alongside a C-beta reverse primer. TCRdb processed the multiplex PCR reads anew with MiXCR; each CDR3 protein has one entry. The top ten hold around a quarter of the sample, which has approximately 53,000 distinct CDR3 sequences, about 78% seen once. J lost 1 base, V lost 3 bases, and 2 bases had no gene match. Germline values: CDR1 GTSNPN, CDR2 SVGIG (reference sequence). The CDR3 contains 13 residues. Bulk tissue was left unsorted, and RNA and DNA were co-extracted from 20-30 mg of it. Researchers took samples from five separate regions of each tumor.

The source is a middle-aged man with primary liver carcinoma and hepatitis B virus infection. Sequencing input: liver tumor tissue from sampling region 5. The subset: tumor region T5, tumor centre. V usage is TRBV30 and J usage is TRBJ1-2; 7 bases are shared with TRBD1. For the CDR3, the DNA is TGTGCCTGGAGAGGACAGGATAACTATGGCTACACCTTC. As protein: CAWRGQDNYGYTF.